This section outlines one TCR beta chain sequence together with its context. TCRdb redid the calling of the 5' RACE reads with MiXCR, one entry per CDR3 protein. The table includes about 140,000 distinct CDR3 sequences, around 15% detected once. The sample belongs to a study of T-cell memory formation after mild COVID-19. The CDR3 totals 16 residues. Between the trimmed V and J ends, which lost 1 base and 2 bases, there was a span of 14 bases. The germline gives CDR1 SGHVS, CDR2 FNYEAQ. This TCR was sampled from an adult woman who had mild COVID-19 (a few samples of this study predate the infection). Cell type and time point are not known. Sequencing used PBMCs or a T cell subset sorted from them (not recorded which). The gene calls are TRBV7-6 and TRBJ1-2; D remains unclear. CDR3 sequence: CASSLGTEPLNYGYTF. The DNA of the CDR3 is TGTGCCAGCAGCTTAGGCACCGAGCCACTAAACTATGGCTACACCTTC.